What follows are 21 T cell receptor beta chains derived from one specimen sequenced in a study of glioma-infiltrating T cells after dendritic cell vaccination. Assay used: immunoSEQ multiplex PCR; TCRdb lists only in-frame clones, some missing. The data contain under 100,000 clones, 85% to 90% of them singletons. Specimen: blood, collected before dendritic cell vaccination. Receptor source: a human donor with glioblastoma.

This chain links TRBV5-1 with TRBJ1-2; 8 nucleotides match TRBD1. This CDR3 spans 15 amino acids. The J segment lost 3 bases and the V segment lost 0 bases, leaving 4 bases of the junction unmatched. The germline V gene has CDR1 SGHRS and CDR2 YFSETQ. As DNA, the CDR3 is TGCGCCAGCAGCTTGGTACAGGGGGAAGACTATGGCTACACCTTC. This gives the protein CASSLVQGEDYGYTF.

The chain joins TRBV19 to TRBJ2-1, with 8 bases identical to TRBD2. V trimming: 3 bases; J trimming: 4 bases; junction bases outside the gene matches: 8. Germline CDR1 is LNHDA and CDR2 is SQIVND (reference sequence). The CDR3 totals 16 residues. The CDR3 bases are TGTGCCAGTAGTATCGCGAGCGGGAGCAAGTACAATGAGCAGTTCTTC. Translating it yields CASSIASGSKYNEQFF.

V and J are TRBV5-1 and TRBJ2-7; D gene ambiguous. CDR3 length: 14 amino acids. Germline V gene lookup returns CDR1 SGHRS and CDR2 YFSETQ. Trimming pared 5 bases from V and 6 bases from J, leaving 18 bases between. The CDR3 loop is CASRPVPLDGEQYF. CDR3 nucleotides: TGCGCCAGCAGGCCCGTACCCCTAGACGGCGAGCAGTACTTC.

This rearrangement joins TRBV10-1 to TRBJ2-3, with D tentatively TRBD1 (6 bases). V shed 8 bases and J shed 4 bases, with 13 bases lying between them. CDR3 length: 13 amino acids. Germline assignment: CDR1 WNHNN and CDR2 SYGVQD (reference sequence). CDR3 sequence (DNA): TGCGCCAGCCGAGGGGGAAAGCCAGATACGCAGTATTTT. Its protein is CASRGGKPDTQYF.

This clone was counted a single time. The genes are TRBV5-4 and TRBJ2-7; no clear D gene. V shed 4 bases and J shed 0 bases, with 5 bases lying between them. CDR1 and CDR2 (germline): SGHNT, YYREEE (reference sequence). The CDR3 sequence is 12 residues long. CDR3 nucleotide sequence: TGTGCCAGCAGCGATAGCTCCTACGAGCAGTACTTC. It yields the protein CASSDSSYEQYF.

V is TRBV5-6 and J is TRBJ2-7; possibly TRBD2 for D (5 bases). The CDR3 is 15 amino acids. V was trimmed by 4 bases and J by 5 bases, leaving 19 bases between them. The germline gives CDR1 SGHDT, CDR2 YYEEEE. The CDR3 DNA reads as TGTGCCAGCAGCCTACGGACCGGCCGGGGTGACGAGCAGTACTTC. Amino acids: CASSLRTGRGDEQYF.

This clone was recorded once. This chain connects TRBV7-3 to TRBJ2-3; no firm D call. This CDR3 is built from 13 residues. Trimming pared 1 base from V and 5 bases from J, leaving 7 bases between. The germline V gene has CDR1 SGHTA and CDR2 FQGTGA. The CDR3 region is CASSLMNGDTQYF. CDR3 nucleotide sequence: TGTGCCAGCAGCTTAATGAACGGAGATACGCAGTATTTT.

The V gene is TRBV14, the J gene TRBJ1-2; no clear D gene. CDR1 is SGHDN, CDR2 FVKESK, per germline. The CDR3 is 13 residues long. V gave up 7 bases and J gave up 5 bases, with 14 bases separating them. CDR3 protein: CASTLSGEYGYTF. The CDR3 DNA is TGTGCCAGCACCCTATCGGGTGAATATGGCTACACCTTC.

The J gene is TRBJ2-4, the V gene TRBV2, with D possibly being TRBD2 (6 bases). V was trimmed by 6 bases and J by 4 bases, leaving 13 bases between them. Germline loops: CDR1 SNHLY, CDR2 FYNNEI. This CDR3 contains 14 residues. For the CDR3, the DNA is TGTGCCAGCAGGAAAGAGGGAGGAAAAAACATTCAGTACTTC. Translating gives CASRKEGGKNIQYF.

Worth noting for this clone: At one end the junction does not follow the germline gene, possibly because of a read error. This rearrangement joins TRBV7-7 to TRBJ2-1, with 13 bases identical to TRBD2. This CDR3 is 16 amino acids long. CDR1 and CDR2 from the germline V gene are SSHAT and FNYEAQ (reference sequence). CDR3 DNA: TGTGCTAGCAGCTTAGCGGGACTAGCGGGAACGGCTGAGCAGTTCTTC. This codes for CASSLAGLAGTAEQFF.

The V call is TRBV27, the J call TRBJ1-5; no definite D call. The germline V gene encodes CDR1 MNHEY and CDR2 SMNVEV (reference sequence). V lost 8 bases to trimming and J lost 0 bases, with 26 bases between them. The CDR3 has 19 residues. The CDR3, as DNA: TGTGCCAGCCCCCCGGCGGGGTCAGAAACGCTTGATAGCAATCAGCCCCAGCATTTT. Encoded protein: CASPPAGSETLDSNQPQHF.

The V gene is TRBV5-1, the J gene TRBJ1-5; a possible D gene is TRBD1 (5 bases). The CDR3 consists of 13 residues. Trimming took off 4 bases at V and 4 bases at J, with 9 bases between the two ends. The germline CDR1 and CDR2 sequences are SGHRS and YFSETQ. CDR3 nucleotide sequence: TGCGCCAGCAGCACACAGGTGAATCAGCCCCAGCATTTT. Translated: CASSTQVNQPQHF.

J is TRBJ1-1 and V is TRBV7-2, with TRBD1 as a possible D gene (6 bases). Between the trimmed V and J ends, which lost 5 bases and 4 bases, there was a span of 14 bases. Germline CDR1 SGHTA, CDR2 FQGNSA. The CDR3 is 14 residues long. The CDR3 reads CASSPLGASTEAFF. The DNA of the CDR3 is TGTGCCAGCAGCCCCCTGGGGGCGAGCACTGAAGCTTTCTTT.

This clone was counted at least ten times. This chain connects TRBV6-4 to TRBJ2-3; 10 bases are shared with TRBD2. J was trimmed by 0 bases and V by 3 bases; bases with no gene match: 3. CDR3 length equals 16 residues. Germline assignment: CDR1 MRHNA and CDR2 SNTAGT. The CDR3 DNA sequence: TGTGCCAGCAGTGAGTCAGCGGGGGGGAGCACAGATACGCAGTATTTT. Amino acids: CASSESAGGSTDTQYF.

The chain joins TRBV15 to TRBJ1-5; possible D gene TRBD1, 5 bases. Germline assignment: CDR1 LNHNV and CDR2 YYDKDF (reference sequence). The CDR3 has 15 amino acids. Trimming removed 4 bases at V and 6 bases at J, with 16 bases between. CDR3 loop: CATSTPQMGGQPQHF. The CDR3 DNA reads as TGTGCCACCAGCACACCCCAAATGGGGGGTCAGCCCCAGCATTTT.

The genes are TRBV5-1 and TRBJ1-1; the D gene is possibly TRBD1 (5 bases). Trimming removed 0 bases at V and 1 base at J, with 16 bases between. This CDR3 is 17 amino acids long. CDR1 is SGHRS and CDR2 is YFSETQ in the germline V gene. In DNA form, the CDR3 reads TGCGCCAGCAGCTTGGTACCCCGTGGGGCAGAGAACACTGAAGCTTTCTTT. Translating gives CASSLVPRGAENTEAFF.

The rearrangement links TRBV7-3 to TRBJ2-5; 7 bases agree with TRBD2. The J segment lost 4 bases and the V segment lost 5 bases, leaving 4 bases of the junction unmatched. CDR1 is SGHTA and CDR2 is FQGTGA in the germline V gene. The CDR3 totals 13 residues. CDR3 sequence: CASSPSSGETQYF. Here the CDR3 DNA reads TGTGCCAGCAGCCCGTCTAGCGGAGAGACCCAGTACTTC. The full variable domain, completed using reference TRBV7-3 and TRBJ2-5, is GAGVSQTPSNKVTEKGKYVELRCDPISGHTALYWYRQSLGQGPEFLIYFQGTGAADDSGLPNDRFFAVRPEGSVSTLKIQRTERGDSAVYLCASSPSSGETQYFGPGTRLLVL.

This clone came up once. The chain couples TRBV9 to TRBJ2-3; D is possibly TRBD2 (5 bases). This CDR3 comprises 18 residues. Per germline, CDR1 SGDLS and CDR2 YYNGEE. Trimming took off 0 bases at V and 5 bases at J, with 22 bases between the two ends. The CDR3 protein is CASSVEYGRAREGDTQYF. CDR3 nucleotides: TGTGCCAGCAGCGTAGAATACGGTAGGGCCCGAGAGGGAGATACGCAGTATTTT.

The chain couples TRBV4-2 to TRBJ2-2, with 10 bases fitting TRBD2. This CDR3 is built from 18 residues. Looked up from germline, CDR1 is LGHNA and CDR2 is YNFKEQ. V shed 0 bases and J 7 bases; nucleotides not matched to a gene: 11. The CDR3 spells CASSQDWLAGDWVGELFF. In DNA, the CDR3 is TGTGCCAGCAGCCAAGATTGGCTAGCGGGAGATTGGGTCGGGGAGCTGTTTTTT.

The chain recombines TRBV6-1 with TRBJ2-5; 11 bases are shared with TRBD2. Germline V gene lookup returns CDR1 MNHNS and CDR2 SASEGT. Losses at the gene ends were 3 bases for V and 5 bases for J; bases not matched to a gene: 5. CDR3 size: 15 residues. The CDR3 is CASSDGTSGLETQYF. CDR3 nucleotides: TGTGCCAGCAGTGACGGGACTAGCGGTTTGGAGACCCAGTACTTC.

The rearrangement uses TRBV4-3 and TRBJ1-1; D unclear. V was pared by 2 bases and J by 0 bases, with 7 bases between. CDR3 length: 14 amino acids. Germline CDR1 LGHNA, CDR2 YSLEER. The CDR3 region is CASSQQLLNTEAFF. The CDR3 region has the DNA TGCGCCAGCAGCCAACAACTGCTGAACACTGAAGCTTTCTTT.